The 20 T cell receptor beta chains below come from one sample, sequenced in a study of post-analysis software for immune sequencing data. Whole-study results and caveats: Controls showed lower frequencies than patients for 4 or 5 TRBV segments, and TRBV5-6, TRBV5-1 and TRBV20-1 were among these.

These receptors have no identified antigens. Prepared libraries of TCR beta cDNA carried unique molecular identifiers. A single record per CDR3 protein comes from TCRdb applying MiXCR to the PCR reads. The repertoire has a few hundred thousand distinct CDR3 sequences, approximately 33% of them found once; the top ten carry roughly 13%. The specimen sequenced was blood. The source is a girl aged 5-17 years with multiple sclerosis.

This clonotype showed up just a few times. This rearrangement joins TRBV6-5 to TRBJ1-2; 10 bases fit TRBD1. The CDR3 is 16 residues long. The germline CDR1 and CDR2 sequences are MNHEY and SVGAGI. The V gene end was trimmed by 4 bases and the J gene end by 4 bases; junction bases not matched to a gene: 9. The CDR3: CASSSLRTGGTYGYTF. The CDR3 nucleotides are TGTGCCAGCAGTTCCCTGCGGACAGGGGGGACCTATGGCTACACCTTC.

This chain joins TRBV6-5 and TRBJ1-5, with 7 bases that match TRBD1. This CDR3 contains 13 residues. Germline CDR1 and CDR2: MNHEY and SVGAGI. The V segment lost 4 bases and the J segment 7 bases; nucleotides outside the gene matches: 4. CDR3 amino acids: CASSSQGGQPQHF. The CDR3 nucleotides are TGTGCCAGCAGTTCCCAGGGGGGGCAGCCCCAGCATTTT.

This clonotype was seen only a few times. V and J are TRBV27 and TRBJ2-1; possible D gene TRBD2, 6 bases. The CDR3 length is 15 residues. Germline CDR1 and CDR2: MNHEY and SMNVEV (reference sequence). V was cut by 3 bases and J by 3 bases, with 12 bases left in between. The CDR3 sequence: CASSFSLGGYNEQFF. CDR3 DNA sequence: TGTGCCAGCAGTTTTAGTTTGGGGGGCTACAATGAGCAGTTCTTC.

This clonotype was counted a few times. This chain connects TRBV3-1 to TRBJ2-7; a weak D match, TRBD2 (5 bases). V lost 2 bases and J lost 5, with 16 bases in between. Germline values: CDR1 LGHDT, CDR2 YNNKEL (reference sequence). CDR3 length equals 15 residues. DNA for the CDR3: TGTGCCAGCAGCCAAAATGTAGCCTTCGGGGACGAGCAGTACTTC. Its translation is CASSQNVAFGDEQYF.

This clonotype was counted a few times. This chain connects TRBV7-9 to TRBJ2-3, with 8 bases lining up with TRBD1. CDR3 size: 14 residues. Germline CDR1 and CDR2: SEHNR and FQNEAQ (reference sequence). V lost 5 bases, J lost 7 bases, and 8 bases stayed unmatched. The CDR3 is CASSVRDRRYTQYF. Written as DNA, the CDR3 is TGTGCCAGCAGCGTACGGGACAGGCGGTATACGCAGTATTTT.

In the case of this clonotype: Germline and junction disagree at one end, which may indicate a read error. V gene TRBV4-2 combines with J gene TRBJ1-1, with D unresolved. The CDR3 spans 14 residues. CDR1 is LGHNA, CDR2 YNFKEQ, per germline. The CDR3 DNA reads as TGTGCCAGCAGCCGCTTGGGAGGGCACACCGAAGCTTTCTTT. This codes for CASSRLGGHTEAFF.

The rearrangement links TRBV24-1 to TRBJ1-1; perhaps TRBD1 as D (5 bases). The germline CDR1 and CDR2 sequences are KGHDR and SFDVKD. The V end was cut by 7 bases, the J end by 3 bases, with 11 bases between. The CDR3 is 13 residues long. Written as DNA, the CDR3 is TGTGCCACCAGGTCAGGAGGGGACACTGAAGCTTTCTTT. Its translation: CATRSGGDTEAFF.

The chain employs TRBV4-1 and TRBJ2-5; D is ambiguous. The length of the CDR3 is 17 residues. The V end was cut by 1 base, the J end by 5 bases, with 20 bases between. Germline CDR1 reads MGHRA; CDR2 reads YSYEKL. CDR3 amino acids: CASSQGRDRIVRETQYF. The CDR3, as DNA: TGCGCCAGCAGCCAAGGGCGAGATAGGATCGTCCGGGAGACCCAGTACTTC.

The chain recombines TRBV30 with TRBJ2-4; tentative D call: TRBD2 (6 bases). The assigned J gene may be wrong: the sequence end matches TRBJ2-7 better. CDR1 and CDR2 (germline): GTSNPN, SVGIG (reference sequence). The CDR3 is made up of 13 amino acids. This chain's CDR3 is CAWREVGGYEQYF. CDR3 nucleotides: TGTGCCTGGAGGGAAGTGGGGGGCTACGAGCAGTACTTC.

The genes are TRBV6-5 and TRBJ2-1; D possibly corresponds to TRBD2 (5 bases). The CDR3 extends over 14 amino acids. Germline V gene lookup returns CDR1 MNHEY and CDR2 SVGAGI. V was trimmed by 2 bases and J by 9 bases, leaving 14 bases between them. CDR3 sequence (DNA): TGTGCCAGCAGTTACGAGGGCCCCCACAGTGAGCAGTTCTTC. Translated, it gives CASSYEGPHSEQFF.

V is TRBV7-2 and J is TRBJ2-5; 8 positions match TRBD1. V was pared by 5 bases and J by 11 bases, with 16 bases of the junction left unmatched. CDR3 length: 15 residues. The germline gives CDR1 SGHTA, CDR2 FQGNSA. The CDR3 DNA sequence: TGTGCCAGCAGCACCAGAGGACAGGGAAGGGGTGAGCAGTACTTC. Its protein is CASSTRGQGRGEQYF.

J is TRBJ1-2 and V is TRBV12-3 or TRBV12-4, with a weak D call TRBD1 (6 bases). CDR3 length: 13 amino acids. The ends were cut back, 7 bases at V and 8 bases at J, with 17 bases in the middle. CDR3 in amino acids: CASTLLGAEGYTF. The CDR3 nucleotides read TGTGCCAGCACACTACTGGGGGCGGAGGGCTACACCTTC.

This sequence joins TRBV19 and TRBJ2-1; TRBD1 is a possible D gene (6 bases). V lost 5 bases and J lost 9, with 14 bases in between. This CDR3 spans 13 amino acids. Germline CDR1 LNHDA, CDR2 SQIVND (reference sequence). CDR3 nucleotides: TGTGCCAGTAGTCTGACCACAGGGTTTGAGCAGTTCTTC. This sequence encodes CASSLTTGFEQFF.

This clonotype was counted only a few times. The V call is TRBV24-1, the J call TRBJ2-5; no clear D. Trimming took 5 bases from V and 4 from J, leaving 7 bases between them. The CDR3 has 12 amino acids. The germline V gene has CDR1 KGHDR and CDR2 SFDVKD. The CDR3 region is CATSGMGETQYF. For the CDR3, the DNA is TGTGCCACCAGTGGCATGGGAGAGACCCAGTACTTC.

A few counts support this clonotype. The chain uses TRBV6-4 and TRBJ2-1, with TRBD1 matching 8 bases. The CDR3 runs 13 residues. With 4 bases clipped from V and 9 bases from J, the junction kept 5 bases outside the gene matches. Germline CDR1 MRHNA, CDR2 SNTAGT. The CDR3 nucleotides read TGTGCCAGCAGTGCGGACAGGGTAGGTGAGCAGTTCTTC. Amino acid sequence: CASSADRVGEQFF.

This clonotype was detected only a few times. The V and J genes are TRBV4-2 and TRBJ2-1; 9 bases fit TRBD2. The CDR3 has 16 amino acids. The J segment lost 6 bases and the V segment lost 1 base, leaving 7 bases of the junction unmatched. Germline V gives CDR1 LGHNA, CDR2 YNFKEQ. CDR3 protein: CASSQAGGGALNEQFF. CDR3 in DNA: TGTGCCAGCAGCCAAGCGGGCGGGGGGGCCCTCAATGAGCAGTTCTTC.

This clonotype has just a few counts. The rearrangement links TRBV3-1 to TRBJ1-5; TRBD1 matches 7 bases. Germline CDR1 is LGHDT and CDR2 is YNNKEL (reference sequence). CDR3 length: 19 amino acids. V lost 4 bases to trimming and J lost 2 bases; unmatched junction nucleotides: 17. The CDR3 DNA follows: TGTGCCAGCAGCCGGGATAGAGGTACAGGGGTCGGGGGCAATCAGCCCCAGCATTTT. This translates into CASSRDRGTGVGGNQPQHF.

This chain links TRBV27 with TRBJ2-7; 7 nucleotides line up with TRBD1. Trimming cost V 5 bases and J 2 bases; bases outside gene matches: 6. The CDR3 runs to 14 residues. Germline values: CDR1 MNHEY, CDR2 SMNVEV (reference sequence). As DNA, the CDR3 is TGTGCCAGCAGTGTGACAGGGTTCCCCTACGAGCAGTACTTC. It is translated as CASSVTGFPYEQYF.

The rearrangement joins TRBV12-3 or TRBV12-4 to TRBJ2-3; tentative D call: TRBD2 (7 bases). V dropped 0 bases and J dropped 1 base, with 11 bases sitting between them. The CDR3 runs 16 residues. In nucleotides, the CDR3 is TGTGCCAGCAGTTTAGCGGGAGGGGGAGGCACAGATACGCAGTATTTT. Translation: CASSLAGGGGTDTQYF.

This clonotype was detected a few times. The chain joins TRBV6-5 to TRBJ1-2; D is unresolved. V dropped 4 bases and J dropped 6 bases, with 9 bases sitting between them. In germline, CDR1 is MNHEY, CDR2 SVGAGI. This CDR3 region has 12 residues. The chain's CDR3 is CASSSDANGYTF. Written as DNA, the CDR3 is TGTGCCAGCAGTTCGGACGCTAATGGCTACACCTTC.